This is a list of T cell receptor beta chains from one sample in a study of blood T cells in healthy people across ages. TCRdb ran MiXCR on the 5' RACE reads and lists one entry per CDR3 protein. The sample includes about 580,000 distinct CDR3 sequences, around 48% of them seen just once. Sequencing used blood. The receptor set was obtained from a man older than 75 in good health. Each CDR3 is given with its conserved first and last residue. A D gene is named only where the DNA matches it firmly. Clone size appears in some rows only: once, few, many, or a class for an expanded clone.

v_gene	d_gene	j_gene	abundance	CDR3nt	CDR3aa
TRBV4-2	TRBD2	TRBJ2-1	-	TGTGCCAGCAGCCAGGGGACTAGCGGGATTGAAAGTGAGCAGTTCTTC	CASSQGTSGIESEQFF
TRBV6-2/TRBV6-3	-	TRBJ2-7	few	TGTGCCAGCAGTCTTCCGACAGGAACCTACGAGCAGTACTTC	CASSLPTGTYEQYF
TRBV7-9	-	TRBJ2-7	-	TGTGCCAGCAGCCTCGTGTATTCCGAGCAGTACTTC	CASSLVYSEQYF
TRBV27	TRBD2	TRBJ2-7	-	TGTGCCAGCCAGGGACTAGCGAGCTCCTACGAGCAGTACTTC	CASQGLASSYEQYF
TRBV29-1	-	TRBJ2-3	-	TGCAGCGTTGGGGGCCGAGCTAGCACAGATACGCAGTATTTT	CSVGGRASTDTQYF
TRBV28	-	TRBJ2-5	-	TGTGCCAGCAGTTTGAGCCAGGTTGGAGAGACCCAGTACTTC	CASSLSQVGETQYF
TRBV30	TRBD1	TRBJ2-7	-	TGTGCCTGGAAAAGGGACAGGGGTGGAGAGCAGTACTTC	CAWKRDRGGEQYF
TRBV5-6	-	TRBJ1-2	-	TGTGCCAGCAGCACCGGCTATGGCTACACCTTC	CASSTGYGYTF
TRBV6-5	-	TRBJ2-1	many	TGTGCCAGCAGCTCACAACGGACTCGAGGTTTTGCCGATGAGCAGTTCTTC	CASSSQRTRGFADEQFF
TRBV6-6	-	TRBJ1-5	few	TGTGCCAGCAGTTACTCAGGGCCAGACAGCAATCAGCCCCAGCATTTT	CASSYSGPDSNQPQHF
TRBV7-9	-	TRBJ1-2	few	TGTGCCAGCAGCTTACCGATGAACTATGGCTACACCTTC	CASSLPMNYGYTF
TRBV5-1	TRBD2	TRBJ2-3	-	TGCGCCAGCAGCTTGGAAGGGACTAGCGGGAGGTCCACAGATACGCAGTATTTT	CASSLEGTSGRSTDTQYF
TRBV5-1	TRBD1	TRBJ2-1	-	TGCGCCAGCAGCCCGGGACAGGGGATAAGCTCCTACAATGAGCAGTTCTTC	CASSPGQGISSYNEQFF
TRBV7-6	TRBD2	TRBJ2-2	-	TGTGCCAGCAGCTTAGGGACTAGCGGTTACACCGGGGAGCTGTTTTTT	CASSLGTSGYTGELFF
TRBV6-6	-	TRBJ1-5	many	TGTGCCAGCAGTTACCAGATCGGGAGGGGTAACAATCAGCCCCAGCATTTT	CASSYQIGRGNNQPQHF
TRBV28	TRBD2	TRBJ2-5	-	TGTGCCAGCACCCGACTAGCGGGAGAGACCCAGTACTTC	CASTRLAGETQYF
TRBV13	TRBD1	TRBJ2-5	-	TGTGCCAGCAGCCCAGGGACAGATCGAGGGACCCAGTACTTC	CASSPGTDRGTQYF
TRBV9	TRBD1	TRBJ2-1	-	TGTGCCAGCAGCGCGCCCGGGACAGGGAGGATTGAGCAGTTCTTC	CASSAPGTGRIEQFF
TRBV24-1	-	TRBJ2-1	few	TGTGCCACCAGTGATCCCCGTTGGTACAATGAGCAGTTCTTC	CATSDPRWYNEQFF
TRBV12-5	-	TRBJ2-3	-	TGTGCTAGTGGTTTGGTAGGTCCGGCACAGGAGGCAGATACGCAGTATTTT	CASGLVGPAQEADTQYF
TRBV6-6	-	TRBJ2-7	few	TGTGCCAGCAGTTACGCGATGGAACCTACTGAGCAGTACTTC	CASSYAMEPTEQYF
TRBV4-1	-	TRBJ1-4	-	TGCGCCAGCAGCCAAGATCGATCAGCAACTAATGAAAAACTGTTTTTT	CASSQDRSATNEKLFF
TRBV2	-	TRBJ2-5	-	TGTGCCAGCAGTGGCCCCACGTACCAAGAGACCCAGTACTTC	CASSGPTYQETQYF
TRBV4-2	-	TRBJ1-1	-	TGTGCCAGCAGCCAAGACTCCAATTCGGCGGGGAACACTGAAGCTTTCTTT	CASSQDSNSAGNTEAFF
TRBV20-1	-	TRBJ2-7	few	TGCAGTGCCCATCGGGACTACGAGCAGTACTTC	CSAHRDYEQYF
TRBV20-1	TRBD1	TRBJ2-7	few	TGCAGTGCCCCCGACAGGGCGGCCGAGCAGTACTTC	CSAPDRAAEQYF
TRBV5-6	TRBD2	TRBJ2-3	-	TGTGCCAGCAGCTTGGAGCGGACTAGCGAGGCAGATACGCAGTATTTT	CASSLERTSEADTQYF
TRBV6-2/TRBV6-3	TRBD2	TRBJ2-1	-	TGTGCCAGCACTTGGACTAGCGGGGGGATTGGGCAGTTCTTC	CASTWTSGGIGQFF